The following is a T cell receptor (beta chain) sequence with its context. The record originates from a study of response to subunit inactivated influenza vaccine. This CDR3 contains 15 residues. With 5 bases removed from V and 0 bases from J, the gap between germline ends came to 14 bases. Germline V gene sequence: CDR1 SQVTM, CDR2 ANQGSEA. TCRdb analysed the RT-PCR reads with MiXCR anew, one entry per CDR3 protein. The sample holds about 700,000 distinct CDR3 sequences, 12% to 15% seen once. The origin of this receptor is a man in his fifties who received an inactivated influenza vaccine. The source was PBMCs from blood, collected 14 to 15 days before vaccination. V is TRBV29-1 and J is TRBJ2-1; D may correspond to TRBD1 or TRBD2 (6 bases each). The chain's CDR3 is CSVRGVGGSYNEQFF. For the CDR3, the DNA is TGCAGCGTTAGGGGGGTAGGGGGCTCCTACAATGAGCAGTTCTTC.